The entry below gives a single T cell receptor (beta chain) sequence along with its context. Its target is unknown. CDR1 and CDR2 (germline): SEHNR, FQNEAQ (reference sequence). Trimming stripped 7 bases from V and 11 bases from J, with 17 bases between. The CDR3 has 12 residues. This sample was taken from a study of CD8 T cells in Susac syndrome. Broader study findings: Regarding the TCR sequencing and HLA analysis, the study admitted that a relatively small number of individuals were involved.

Random hexamers were used to reverse transcribe the RNA input (about 0.45 to 1 ug). The immunoSEQ assay covered 54 Vbeta and 13 Jbeta segments for CDR3. TCRdb called the immunoSEQ multiplex PCR reads again in MiXCR, with one record for every CDR3 protein. The sample lists around 140,000 distinct CDR3 sequences; approximately 95% were seen once. The healthy controls were matched to patients by age and sex. Negative isolation was applied to CD8+ and CD4+ T cells, and FACS enrichment was applied to TEMRA cells. This clonotype was sampled from a human donor in good health. The chain uses TRBV7-9 and TRBJ1-1, with a possible D match to TRBD1 (6 bases). The sequenced material came from CD4+ T cells from PBMCs. In DNA, the CDR3 is TGTGCCAGCACCTACGTTGGGGGGCGGGCTTTCTTT. Translated: CASTYVGGRAFF. The variable domain in full, completed from reference TRBV7-9 and TRBJ1-1, reads DTGVSQNPRHKITKRGQNVTFRCDPISEHNRLYWYRQTLGQGPEFLTYFQNEAQLEKSRLLSDRFSAERPKGSFSTLEIQRTEQGDSAMYLCASTYVGGRAFFGQGTRLTVV.